One and the same sample provided the 23 T cell receptor beta chains below, sequenced in a study of blood T cell repertoires in COVID-19. The repertoire was sequenced with immunoSEQ multiplex PCR; TCRdb's copy has only in-frame clones and lacks some. The repertoire consists of over 70,000 clones, with roughly 81% occurring once and the leading ten covering about 10%. Sequenced sample: peripheral blood. These receptors originate from a man aged 55 to 70 with COVID-19, enrolled during active disease.

The chain links TRBV2 to TRBJ1-2, with a weak D call TRBD1 (5 bases). Per the germline V gene, CDR1 is SNHLY and CDR2 is FYNNEI. The V end was cut by 3 bases, the J end by 6 bases, with 14 bases between. The CDR3 runs 14 residues. The CDR3 DNA follows: TGTGCCAGCAGTGAGGTCCGGCGGGGCGATGGCTACACCTTC. Residues: CASSEVRRGDGYTF.

The chain combines TRBV6-2 or TRBV6-3 with TRBJ2-3; TRBD2 might be the D (6 bases). V was pared by 6 bases and J by 6 bases, with 13 bases between. Per germline, CDR1 MNHEY and CDR2 SVGEGT. The CDR3 is 13 amino acids. CDR3 sequence (DNA): TGTGCCAGCAGCCGGGACTTCGCCGATACGCAGTATTTT. Translated: CASSRDFADTQYF.

This clone has just one count. The CDR3 loop is CASSLDHRGDTEAFF. In DNA form, the CDR3 reads TGTGCCAGCAGTTTAGATCACAGGGGTGATACTGAAGCTTTCTTT. The gene calls are TRBV27 and TRBJ1-1; 7 bases line up with TRBD1. The germline V gene encodes CDR1 MNHEY and CDR2 SMNVEV (reference sequence). V shed 2 bases and J 5 bases; nucleotides not matched to a gene: 8. CDR3 length: 15 residues.

V and J are TRBV9 and TRBJ1-6; D is ambiguous. In germline, CDR1 is SGDLS, CDR2 YYNGEE. The CDR3 consists of 15 residues. The germline V and J ends were trimmed by 3 bases and 0 bases, with 7 bases remaining between them. This chain's CDR3 is CASSALDSYNSPLHF. Here the CDR3 DNA reads TGTGCCAGCAGCGCATTAGACTCCTATAATTCACCCCTCCACTTT.

This clone has more than one count but fewer than ten. This rearrangement joins TRBV6-5 to TRBJ2-1, with 7 bases fitting TRBD2. Germline CDR1 MNHEY, CDR2 SVGAGI. The CDR3 contains 13 residues. The V segment lost 7 bases and the J segment 9 bases; nucleotides outside the gene matches: 9. In nucleotides, the CDR3 is TGTGCCAGCATTCCACGGGGGAGGGGTGAGCAGTTCTTC. Residues: CASIPRGRGEQFF.

The rearrangement links TRBV7-9 to TRBJ2-1, with a possible D match to TRBD1 (6 bases). Deletions cut 5 bases from V and 0 bases from J, with 14 bases between. CDR3 size: 16 residues. Germline loops: CDR1 SEHNR, CDR2 FQNEAQ (reference sequence). The CDR3 sequence is CASSPRDIRSYNEQFF. The CDR3, as DNA: TGTGCCAGCAGCCCTAGGGACATCCGCTCCTACAATGAGCAGTTCTTC.

The chain joins TRBV29-1 to TRBJ2-1; D is perhaps TRBD2 (6 bases). CDR1 and CDR2 from the germline V gene are SQVTM and ANQGSEA. Trimming took off 5 bases at V and 8 bases at J, with 13 bases between the two ends. This CDR3 spans 12 amino acids. CDR3: CSVFGGNDEQFF. CDR3 in DNA: TGCAGCGTTTTTGGCGGGAATGATGAGCAGTTCTTC.

The chain links TRBV7-6 to TRBJ2-7; TRBD2 aligns across 7 bases. Trimming at V came to 3 bases and at J to 0 bases, leaving 2 bases not matched to a gene. Per the germline V gene, CDR1 is SGHVS and CDR2 is FNYEAQ. CDR3 length: 14 amino acids. CDR3 amino acids: CASSFGGGSYEQYF. CDR3 sequence (DNA): TGTGCCAGCAGCTTTGGGGGGGGCTCCTACGAGCAGTACTTC.

The gene calls are TRBV2 and TRBJ1-5, with D perhaps TRBD1 (5 bases). The CDR3 has 12 residues. V was pared by 5 bases and J by 13 bases, with 15 bases between. Germline V lookup: CDR1 SNHLY, CDR2 FYNNEI. Here the CDR3 DNA reads TGTGCCAGCAGTCCATCCGACAGACCTCAGCATTTT. This gives the protein CASSPSDRPQHF.

This chain links TRBV15 with TRBJ2-3; D may be TRBD1 (5 bases). V dropped 1 base and J dropped 3 bases, with 17 bases sitting between them. The CDR3 runs 17 residues. The germline CDR1 and CDR2 sequences are LNHNV and YYDKDF (reference sequence). CDR3 coding DNA: TGTGCCACCAGCAGAGGCTCGCCGACAGTAAAGACAGATACGCAGTATTTT. This encodes CATSRGSPTVKTDTQYF.

V gene TRBV19 combines with J gene TRBJ1-2; TRBD1 agrees at 7 bases. The CDR3 runs 14 residues. Losses at the gene ends were 7 bases for V and 4 bases for J; bases not matched to a gene: 9. CDR1 LNHDA and CDR2 SQIVND come from the germline V gene (reference sequence). CDR3 in DNA: TGTGCCAGTATCCAACAGGGGTCCCTCTATGGCTACACCTTC. As protein: CASIQQGSLYGYTF.

V is TRBV6-1 and J is TRBJ2-7; D might be TRBD2 (6 bases). This CDR3 region has 16 residues. The germline gives CDR1 MNHNS, CDR2 SASEGT. The V end was cut by 3 bases, the J end by 3 bases, with 18 bases between. CDR3 coding DNA: TGTGCCAGCAGTGAGGGGGGAGCGAACCCAATCTACGAGCAGTACTTC. Translation gives CASSEGGANPIYEQYF.

This sequence joins TRBV10-2 and TRBJ2-3; tentative D call: TRBD2 (5 bases). The V end was cut by 6 bases, the J end by 4 bases, with 11 bases between. There are 13 residues in the CDR3. Germline CDR1 and CDR2: WSHSY and SAAADI. The CDR3 region is CASRVGAADTQYF. For the CDR3, the DNA is TGCGCCAGCAGGGTGGGAGCTGCAGATACGCAGTATTTT.

J is TRBJ1-3 and V is TRBV6-5, with D possibly matching TRBD1 (6 bases). The CDR3 sequence is 15 residues long. V was clipped by 5 bases and J by 2 bases, with 13 bases between them. Germline V gene data show CDR1 as MNHEY and CDR2 as SVGAGI. The CDR3 DNA sequence: TGTGCCAGCAGTCAAACAGGGTTTGCTGGAAACACCATATATTTT. Amino acids: CASSQTGFAGNTIYF.

The rearrangement uses TRBV9 and TRBJ1-2; the match to TRBD1 covers 8 bases. The CDR3 loop spans 16 amino acids. The germline V gene encodes CDR1 SGDLS and CDR2 YYNGEE. The V segment lost 4 bases and the J segment 0 bases; nucleotides outside the gene matches: 8. In DNA, the CDR3 is TGTGCCAGCAGCACCCGGGACAGGACAACTAACTATGGCTACACCTTC. Its protein product is CASSTRDRTTNYGYTF.

The V call is TRBV19, the J call TRBJ1-4; D remains unclear. CDR1 is LNHDA and CDR2 is SQIVND in the germline V gene (reference sequence). The V end lost 1 base, the J end lost 0 bases, and 3 bases lay between the germline ends. The CDR3 is made up of 14 amino acids. CDR3 sequence: CASSIVTTNEKLFF. CDR3 DNA sequence: TGTGCCAGTAGTATAGTTACAACTAATGAAAAACTGTTTTTT.

The V and J genes are TRBV11-3 and TRBJ2-1, with D perhaps matching TRBD1 (6 bases). This CDR3 has 15 residues. From germline, CDR1 is SGHNT and CDR2 YENEEA. Between the trimmed V and J ends, which lost 1 base and 4 bases, there was a span of 11 bases. DNA for the CDR3: TGTGCCAGCAGCTTAGGGAGAGGGGGATACAATGAGCAGTTCTTC. Residues: CASSLGRGGYNEQFF.

V is TRBV19 and J is TRBJ2-3; 10 bases are a match to TRBD2. From germline, CDR1 is LNHDA and CDR2 SQIVND (reference sequence). There are 13 residues in the CDR3. Losses at the gene ends were 7 bases for V and 7 bases for J; bases not matched to a gene: 5. The chain's CDR3 is CASTLAGAYTQYF. DNA of the CDR3: TGTGCCAGTACTCTAGCGGGAGCTTATACGCAGTATTTT. The full variable domain, its missing parts supplied by reference TRBV19 and TRBJ2-3, is DGGITQSPKYLFRKEGQNVTLSCEQNLNHDAMYWYRQDPGQGLRLIYYSQIVNDFQKGDIAEGYSVSREKKESFPLTVTSAQKNPTAFYLCASTLAGAYTQYFGPGTRLTVL.

This clone was found once. This chain uses TRBV12-3 or TRBV12-4 with TRBJ1-5; TRBD1 might be the D (6 bases). This CDR3 contains 13 residues. V lost 6 bases and J lost 7, with 13 bases in between. The CDR3 nucleotides are TGTGCCAGCAGCGCGACAGGATTGCAGCCCCAGCATTTT. Translated: CASSATGLQPQHF.

This chain joins TRBV5-6 and TRBJ1-4, with TRBD1 identical over 8 bases. The length of the CDR3 is 16 residues. Germline lookup yields CDR1 SGHDT and CDR2 YYEEEE. The V segment lost 4 bases and the J segment 3 bases; nucleotides outside the gene matches: 8. The CDR3 region is CASSILTGVSNEKLFF. The DNA for the CDR3 is TGTGCCAGCAGCATCTTGACAGGGGTCTCTAATGAAAAACTGTTTTTT. Together with reference TRBV5-6 and TRBJ1-4, the CDR3 gives the full variable domain: DAGVTQSPTHLIKTRGQQVTLRCSPKSGHDTVSWYQQALGQGPQFIFQYYEEEERQRGNFPDRFSGHQFPNYSSELNVNALLLGDSALYLCASSILTGVSNEKLFFGSGTQLSVL.

V is TRBV27 and J is TRBJ1-6, with D possibly being TRBD1 (6 bases). The CDR3 extends over 14 amino acids. The germline V gene encodes CDR1 MNHEY and CDR2 SMNVEV (reference sequence). V lost 8 bases to trimming and J lost 1 base, with 9 bases between them. The CDR3 bases are TGTGCCAGCCAACAGGGTTCCTATAATTCACCCCTCCACTTT. Translation gives CASQQGSYNSPLHF.

V usage is TRBV19 and J usage is TRBJ2-2, with 14 bases that match TRBD2. The ends lost 10 bases at V and 7 bases at J; junction bases unmatched: 11. The germline gives CDR1 LNHDA, CDR2 SQIVND (reference sequence). This CDR3 comprises 16 residues. The CDR3 spells CATMGLAGASSGELFF. In DNA, the CDR3 is TGTGCCACGATGGGACTAGCGGGGGCTTCGAGCGGGGAGCTGTTTTTT.

The chain employs TRBV4-1 and TRBJ2-7, with TRBD2 matching over 9 bases. The length of the CDR3 is 19 residues. Germline V CDR1 and CDR2: MGHRA, YSYEKL. With V trimmed by 3 bases and J by 0 bases, 15 bases remained unmatched. DNA of the CDR3: TGCGCCAGCAGCCACTCGCAATTGAGACTAGCGGTTAGCTCCTACGAGCAGTACTTC. Amino acids: CASSHSQLRLAVSSYEQYF.